Only a few counts were recorded for the clone carrying this T cell receptor beta chain. These data are taken from a study of T-cell memory formation after mild COVID-19. This CDR3 has 21 residues. V shed 0 bases, J shed 0 bases, and the junction held 15 bases outside the gene matches. The germline gives CDR1 SGHKS, CDR2 YYEKEE (reference sequence). Each CDR3 protein gets one entry after TCRdb re-called the 5' RACE reads with MiXCR. Among 120,000 to 150,000 distinct CDR3 sequences listed, approximately 5.7% were seen once. The chain carries TRBV5-5 and TRBJ2-7; 13 bases match TRBD2. The source material was PBMCs or a T cell subset sorted from them (not recorded which). The TCR originated in an adult woman who had mild COVID-19 (a few samples of this study predate the infection). Cell type and time point are not known. Here the CDR3 DNA reads TGTGCCAGCAGCTTGGCGCTCCTGGGGACTAGCGGGGCAATGAGCTCCTACGAGCAGTACTTC. Translation: CASSLALLGTSGAMSSYEQYF.